Presented here are 28 T cell receptor beta chains from one specimen sequenced in a study of control samples from healthy donors and cancer patients. Sequencing used immunoSEQ multiplex PCR; TCRdb keeps in-frame clones, though not all of them. Of under 200,000 clones listed, about 94% are singletons. Sequences were obtained from blood. These receptors all stem from a middle-aged woman in good health.

The chain recombines TRBV4-3 with TRBJ2-7; no definite D call. The CDR3 has 14 residues. V was trimmed by 0 bases and J by 5 bases, leaving 11 bases between them. CDR1 and CDR2 (germline): LGHNA, YSLEER. The CDR3 reads CASSQDPRYDEQYF. CDR3 bases: TGCGCCAGCAGCCAAGATCCACGGTACGACGAGCAGTACTTC.

The rearrangement links TRBV30 to TRBJ2-7, with 7 bases fitting TRBD1. CDR3 length: 13 amino acids. Per the germline V gene, CDR1 is GTSNPN and CDR2 is SVGIG (reference sequence). J gave up 2 bases and V 4 bases, and 5 bases lay outside the gene matches. CDR3 nucleotide sequence: TGTGCCTGGATCCGGGACAGACCCTACGAGCAGTACTTC. Its protein product is CAWIRDRPYEQYF.

The CDR3 is CASSATGVYYEQYF. CDR3 in DNA: TGTGCCAGCAGTGCGACAGGGGTGTACTACGAGCAGTACTTC. The rearrangement joins TRBV25-1 to TRBJ2-7; 8 bases agree with TRBD1. CDR1 and CDR2 (germline): MGHDK, SYGVNS. V trimming: 4 bases; J trimming: 3 bases; junction bases outside the gene matches: 5. The CDR3 length is 14 residues.

This chain uses TRBV5-8 with TRBJ2-5, with D uncertain. CDR1 is SGHTS, CDR2 YDEGEE, per germline. The V end was cut by 9 bases, the J end by 1 base, with 13 bases between. The CDR3 runs 13 residues. For the CDR3, the DNA is TGTGCCAACCCACCCCGACGCCAAGAGACCCAGTACTTC. Translating it yields CANPPRRQETQYF.

The genes are TRBV7-9 and TRBJ1-1, with TRBD1 matching 10 bases. Trimming took 4 bases from V and 0 from J; bases not matched to a gene: 2. The germline gives CDR1 SEHNR, CDR2 FQNEAQ (reference sequence). CDR3 length: 15 amino acids. The chain's CDR3 is CASSWDRGLNTEAFF. Written as DNA, the CDR3 is TGTGCCAGCAGCTGGGACAGGGGATTGAACACTGAAGCTTTCTTT.

This chain connects TRBV2 to TRBJ1-2; D not resolved. The length of the CDR3 is 13 residues. Germline CDR1 SNHLY, CDR2 FYNNEI. Trimming pared 5 bases from V and 4 bases from J, leaving 11 bases between. The CDR3 protein is CASSLDGVYGYTF. The CDR3 DNA reads as TGTGCCAGCAGTTTGGACGGTGTCTATGGCTACACCTTC. The whole variable domain, filled in from reference TRBV2 and TRBJ1-2, reads EPEVTQTPSHQVTQMGQEVILRCVPISNHLYFYWYRQILGQKVEFLVSFYNNEISEKSEIFDDQFSVERPDGSNFTLKIRSTKLEDSAMYFCASSLDGVYGYTFGSGTRLTVV.

The gene calls are TRBV18 and TRBJ1-1, with TRBD1 matching 8 bases. J lost 4 bases, V lost 2 bases, and 3 bases had no gene match. CDR1 KGHSH and CDR2 LQKENI come from the germline V gene. This CDR3 comprises 14 residues. CDR3 residues: CASSPGRGPTEAFF. For the CDR3, the DNA is TGTGCCAGCTCACCAGGCAGGGGGCCCACTGAAGCTTTCTTT. The full variable domain, rest sourced from reference TRBV18 and TRBJ1-1, is NAGVMQNPRHLVRRRGQEARLRCSPMKGHSHVYWYRQLPEEGLKFMVYLQKENIIDESGMPKERFSAEFPKEGPSILRIQQVVRGDSAAYFCASSPGRGPTEAFFGQGTRLTVV.

The chain joins TRBV4-2 to TRBJ2-5, with TRBD2 matching over 7 bases. The CDR3 totals 16 residues. The V gene end was trimmed by 1 base and the J gene end by 4 bases; junction bases not matched to a gene: 9. Germline values: CDR1 LGHNA, CDR2 YNFKEQ. This CDR3 reads CASSQVSGGARETQYF. For the CDR3, the DNA is TGTGCCAGCAGCCAAGTCTCGGGGGGAGCGAGAGAGACCCAGTACTTC.

The chain is built from TRBV9 and TRBJ2-1; 9 bases align to TRBD2. V shed 4 bases, J shed 2 bases, and the junction held 4 bases outside the gene matches. The CDR3 length is 15 residues. Germline CDR1 and CDR2: SGDLS and YYNGEE. CDR3 in DNA: TGTGCCAGCAGCCTAGCGGGGAAAACCTACAATGAGCAGTTCTTC. Translated: CASSLAGKTYNEQFF.

The chain carries TRBV6-6 and TRBJ2-5; D uncertain. V was cut by 7 bases and J by 4 bases, with 13 bases left in between. CDR1 and CDR2 from the germline V gene are MNHNY and SVGAGI (reference sequence). The CDR3 extends over 13 amino acids. CDR3 DNA: TGTGCCAGCAACCGCTTCGAAGCAGAGACCCAGTACTTC. This sequence encodes CASNRFEAETQYF.

This chain links TRBV6-5 with TRBJ2-1; 9 bases agree with TRBD2. Germline CDR1 reads MNHEY; CDR2 reads SVGAGI. CDR3 size: 14 residues. V trimming: 6 bases; J trimming: 7 bases; junction bases outside the gene matches: 7. The CDR3 protein is CASSLGLASNEQFF. Written as DNA, the CDR3 is TGTGCCAGCAGCCTGGGACTAGCCAGTAATGAGCAGTTCTTC.

V is TRBV5-4 and J is TRBJ2-2, with D possibly being TRBD1 (5 bases). Germline V gives CDR1 SGHNT, CDR2 YYREEE (reference sequence). V was clipped by 2 bases and J by 5 bases, with 10 bases between them. CDR3 size: 14 residues. CDR3 sequence (DNA): TGTGCCAGCAGCTTCCAGGGTGGTACCGGGGAGCTGTTTTTT. It yields the protein CASSFQGGTGELFF.

On this clone itself: The same CDR3 can be traced to other DNA sequences in this sample. The chain employs TRBV30 and TRBJ1-2, with D hard to call. The CDR3 is 11 residues long. With 5 bases removed from V and 2 bases from J, the gap between germline ends came to 6 bases. The germline CDR1 and CDR2 sequences are GTSNPN and SVGIG (reference sequence). CDR3 sequence reads: CAWAPNYGYTF. CDR3 nucleotide sequence: TGTGCCTGGGCCCCGAACTATGGCTACACCTTC.

The V gene is TRBV2, the J gene TRBJ2-1; 9 positions match TRBD2. Germline V gene lookup returns CDR1 SNHLY and CDR2 FYNNEI. The CDR3 extends over 14 amino acids. V was clipped by 6 bases and J by 6 bases; unmatched bases: 6. The CDR3: CASSRTSAGNEQFF. The CDR3 DNA is TGTGCCAGCAGCCGGACTAGCGCGGGCAATGAGCAGTTCTTC.

The rearrangement uses TRBV7-9 and TRBJ1-6, with unresolved D. The germline V gene encodes CDR1 SEHNR and CDR2 FQNEAQ (reference sequence). The V end lost 2 bases, the J end lost 10 bases, and 9 bases lay between the germline ends. This CDR3 has 13 amino acids. The CDR3 here is CASSLQRISPLHF. In DNA, the CDR3 is TGTGCCAGCAGCTTACAGCGGATCTCACCCCTCCACTTT.

The chain couples TRBV7-9 to TRBJ1-1, with D possibly TRBD1 on 6 matching bases. Deletions cut 5 bases from V and 1 base from J, with 14 bases between. This CDR3 contains 15 residues. Per germline, CDR1 SEHNR and CDR2 FQNEAQ (reference sequence). CDR3 in DNA: TGTGCCAGCAGCCCACAGGGAGGGGGGAACACTGAAGCTTTCTTT. This gives the protein CASSPQGGGNTEAFF.

The chain joins TRBV2 to TRBJ2-7, with 10 bases identical to TRBD2. With 6 bases clipped from V and 4 bases from J, the junction kept 6 bases outside the gene matches. This CDR3 contains 14 residues. Per germline, CDR1 SNHLY and CDR2 FYNNEI. CDR3 DNA: TGTGCCAGCAGAACCGGGACTAGCGCATACGAGCAGTACTTC. Protein sequence: CASRTGTSAYEQYF.

The CDR3 bases are TGCGCCAGCAGCTTCGACGGGAGTTCCGGGGAGCTGTTTTTT. This codes for CASSFDGSSGELFF. The chain joins TRBV5-1 to TRBJ2-2; possibly TRBD2 for D (6 bases). This CDR3 is 14 amino acids long. Germline lookup yields CDR1 SGHRS and CDR2 YFSETQ. Trimming pared 2 bases from V and 6 bases from J, leaving 11 bases between.

V and J are TRBV3-1 (or the pseudogene TRBV3-2) and TRBJ1-4, with TRBD1 as a possible D gene (6 bases). Trimming pared 1 base from V and 6 bases from J, leaving 12 bases between. The CDR3 covers 15 residues. Per the germline V gene, CDR1 is LGHDT and CDR2 is YNNKEL (reference sequence). The CDR3 reads CASSQGLRGYEKLFF. The CDR3 nucleotides read TGTGCCAGCAGCCAAGGTTTGAGGGGGTATGAAAAACTGTTTTTT.

The chain recombines TRBV7-8 with TRBJ1-4, with D possibly TRBD1 on 5 matching bases. Germline assignment: CDR1 SGHVS and CDR2 FQNEAQ. V was trimmed by 0 bases and J by 8 bases, leaving 13 bases between them. The CDR3 totals 15 residues. CDR3 in amino acids: CASSLARGWGEKLFF. The DNA for the CDR3 is TGTGCCAGCAGCTTAGCGAGGGGTTGGGGAGAAAAACTGTTTTTT.

J is TRBJ1-1 and V is TRBV2; unclear D gene. This CDR3 has 13 residues. Trimming took off 10 bases at V and 4 bases at J, with 16 bases between the two ends. CDR1 SNHLY and CDR2 FYNNEI come from the germline V gene. The CDR3, as DNA: TGTGCCATGCAGACCCGTAGAGGCACTGAAGCTTTCTTT. It translates to CAMQTRRGTEAFF.

This CDR3 is CASSLGVGNTEAFF. The DNA of the CDR3 is TGCGCCAGCAGCTTGGGGGTCGGGAACACTGAAGCTTTCTTT. This chain connects TRBV5-1 to TRBJ1-1; D is undetermined. Per the germline V gene, CDR1 is SGHRS and CDR2 is YFSETQ. The V end was cut by 0 bases, the J end by 1 base, with 7 bases between. The CDR3 totals 14 residues.

V gene TRBV11-2 combines with J gene TRBJ2-1; D is perhaps TRBD2 (5 bases). The germline V gene encodes CDR1 SGHAT and CDR2 FQNNGV. Deletions cut 5 bases from V and 9 bases from J, with 17 bases between. This CDR3 spans 14 amino acids. This CDR3 reads CASSPVGGPTEQFF. CDR3 sequence (DNA): TGTGCCAGCAGCCCCGTTGGCGGGCCTACTGAGCAGTTCTTC.

The rearrangement joins TRBV4-1 to TRBJ1-2, with TRBD1 matching over 9 bases. The CDR3 is made up of 15 amino acids. Trimming took 2 bases from V and 3 from J; bases not matched to a gene: 4. Germline V gene sequence: CDR1 MGHRA, CDR2 YSYEKL. CDR3: CASSQPRDRDYGYTF. Written as DNA, the CDR3 is TGCGCCAGCAGCCAACCCCGGGACAGGGACTATGGCTACACCTTC.

This clone was seen once. Here the CDR3 reads CASSVTSGGDTDTQYF. The CDR3 nucleotides are TGTGCCAGCAGCGTGACTAGCGGGGGGGATACAGATACGCAGTATTTT. The chain uses TRBV9 and TRBJ2-3, with 14 bases matching TRBD2. Germline assignment: CDR1 SGDLS and CDR2 YYNGEE. The V and J ends lost 2 bases and 3 bases, in that order; junction bases with no gene match: 2. CDR3 length: 16 amino acids.

CDR3 coding DNA: TGTGCCAGCATCATGCAGGGACCCACCTATGGCTACACCTTC. Protein product: CASIMQGPTYGYTF. The genes are TRBV6-6 and TRBJ1-2; D is possibly TRBD1 (5 bases). The germline CDR1 and CDR2 sequences are MNHNY and SVGAGI (reference sequence). The CDR3 has 14 residues. Trimming removed 7 bases at V and 4 bases at J, with 16 bases between.

The chain recombines TRBV7-2 with TRBJ2-1; possible D gene TRBD2, 6 bases. Trimming shortened V by 5 bases and J by 8 bases, and 19 bases separated the two germline ends. Germline V gene sequence: CDR1 SGHTA, CDR2 FQGNSA. The CDR3 is made up of 15 amino acids. CDR3 DNA sequence: TGTGCCAGCAGCACCCCTATGGGGTCGGGGGATGAGCAGTTCTTC. Translated: CASSTPMGSGDEQFF.

The chain links TRBV19 to TRBJ1-2; D unclear. Trimming removed 1 base at V and 6 bases at J, with 3 bases between. The CDR3 is made up of 11 amino acids. CDR1 and CDR2 from the germline V gene are LNHDA and SQIVND (reference sequence). The CDR3 nucleotides are TGTGCCAGTAGTATAGTGGATGGCTACACCTTC. This encodes CASSIVDGYTF.